This T cell receptor beta chain was recovered during a study of blood T cell repertoires in COVID-19. About the study: The origin of the acute and convalescent COVID-19 samples was the United States, Italy and Spain. Sample material is recorded as cDNA or gDNA derived from T cells, B-cell-depleted T cells, or PBMCs.

How the authors handled the data: How many nucleated cells were present was estimated from reference gene primer amplification. Assay used: immunoSEQ multiplex PCR; TCRdb lists only in-frame clones, some missing. V, J and clone size were drawn from that table, and D and trimming were deduced from the DNA. Altogether over 200,000 clones are present, around 85% being singletons, with the ten largest covering approximately 0.66%. This CDR3 comprises 14 residues. V lost 6 bases and J 0 bases, leaving 10 bases between the germline ends. Germline V gives CDR1 SGHTA, CDR2 FQGTGA. Input material: peripheral blood. The gene calls are TRBV7-3 and TRBJ2-3; no reliable D call. The TCR was taken from a man aged 35 to 55 with acute or convalescent COVID-19. This CDR3 reads CASRQSFSTDTQYF. Here the CDR3 DNA reads TGTGCCAGCAGACAGTCTTTTAGCACAGATACGCAGTATTTT.